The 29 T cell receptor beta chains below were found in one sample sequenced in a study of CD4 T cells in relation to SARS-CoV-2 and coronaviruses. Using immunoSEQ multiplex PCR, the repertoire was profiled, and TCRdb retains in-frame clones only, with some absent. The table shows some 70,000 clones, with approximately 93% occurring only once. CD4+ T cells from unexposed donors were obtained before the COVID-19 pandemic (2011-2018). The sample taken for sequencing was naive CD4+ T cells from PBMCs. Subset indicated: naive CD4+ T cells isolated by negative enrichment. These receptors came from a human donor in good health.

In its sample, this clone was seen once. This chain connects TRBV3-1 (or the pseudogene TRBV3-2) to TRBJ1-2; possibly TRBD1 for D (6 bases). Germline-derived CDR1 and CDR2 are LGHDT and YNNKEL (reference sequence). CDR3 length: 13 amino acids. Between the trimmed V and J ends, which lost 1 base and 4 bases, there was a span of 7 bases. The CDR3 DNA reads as TGTGCCAGCAGCCAAGTAGGGGGCTATGGCTACACCTTC. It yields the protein CASSQVGGYGYTF.

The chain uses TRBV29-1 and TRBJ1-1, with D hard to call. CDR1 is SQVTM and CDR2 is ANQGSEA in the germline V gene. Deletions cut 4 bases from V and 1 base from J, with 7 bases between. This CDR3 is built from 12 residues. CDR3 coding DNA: TGCAGCGTTGTCAGGAAGAACACTGAAGCTTTCTTT. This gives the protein CSVVRKNTEAFF. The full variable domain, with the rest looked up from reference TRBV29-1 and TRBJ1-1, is SAVISQKPSRDICQRGTSLTIQCQVDSQVTMMFWYRQQPGQSLTLIATANQGSEATYESGFVIDKFPISRPNLTFSTLTVSNMSPEDSSIYLCSVVRKNTEAFFGQGTRLTVV.

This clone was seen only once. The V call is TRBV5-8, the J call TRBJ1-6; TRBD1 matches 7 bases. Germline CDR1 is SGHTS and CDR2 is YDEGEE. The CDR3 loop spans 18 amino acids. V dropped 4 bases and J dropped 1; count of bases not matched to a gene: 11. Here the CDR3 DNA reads TGTGCCAGCAGCCCGCAAGGGACAGCGACGTCCTATAATTCACCCCTCCACTTT. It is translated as CASSPQGTATSYNSPLHF.

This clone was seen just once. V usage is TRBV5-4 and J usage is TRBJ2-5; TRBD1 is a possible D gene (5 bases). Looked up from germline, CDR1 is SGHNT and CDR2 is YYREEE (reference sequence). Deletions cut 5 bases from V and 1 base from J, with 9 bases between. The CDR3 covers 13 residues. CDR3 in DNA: TGTGCCAGCAGAATAACAGGCCAAGAGACCCAGTACTTC. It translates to CASRITGQETQYF.

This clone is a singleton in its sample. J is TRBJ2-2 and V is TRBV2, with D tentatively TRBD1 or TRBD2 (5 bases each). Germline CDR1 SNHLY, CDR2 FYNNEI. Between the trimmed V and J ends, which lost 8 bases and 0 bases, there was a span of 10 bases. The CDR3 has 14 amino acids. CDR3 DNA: TGTGCCAGCTCATGGGGGACGAACACCGGGGAGCTGTTTTTT. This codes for CASSWGTNTGELFF.

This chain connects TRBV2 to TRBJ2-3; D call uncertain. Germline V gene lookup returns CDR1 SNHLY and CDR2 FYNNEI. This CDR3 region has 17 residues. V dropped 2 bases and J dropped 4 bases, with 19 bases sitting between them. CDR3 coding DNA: TGTGCCAGCAGTGAAATTCCAGCTTCCAATGTGGCAGATACGCAGTATTTT. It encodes CASSEIPASNVADTQYF.

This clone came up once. CDR3 in DNA: TGTGCCAGCAGCTTTAGGCCGAGCTCTAACACTGAAGCTTTCTTT. Residues: CASSFRPSSNTEAFF. The chain carries TRBV7-8 and TRBJ1-1; no firm D call. The CDR3 extends over 15 amino acids. Trimming stripped 3 bases from V and 2 bases from J, with 13 bases between. Germline CDR1 SGHVS, CDR2 FQNEAQ. Filled out from reference TRBV7-8 and TRBJ1-1, the complete variable domain reads GAGVSQSPRYKVAKRGQDVALRCDPISGHVSLFWYQQALGQGPEFLTYFQNEAQLDKSGLPSDRFFAERPEGSVSTLKIQRTQQEDSAVYLCASSFRPSSNTEAFFGQGTRLTVV.

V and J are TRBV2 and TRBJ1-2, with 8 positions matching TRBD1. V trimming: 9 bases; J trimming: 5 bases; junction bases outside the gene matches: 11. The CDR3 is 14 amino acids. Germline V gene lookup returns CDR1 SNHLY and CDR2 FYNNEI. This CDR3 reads CASEGAGQVYGYTF. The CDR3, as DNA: TGTGCCAGTGAAGGCGCGGGACAGGTTTATGGCTACACCTTC. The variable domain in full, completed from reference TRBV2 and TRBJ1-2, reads EPEVTQTPSHQVTQMGQEVILRCVPISNHLYFYWYRQILGQKVEFLVSFYNNEISEKSEIFDDQFSVERPDGSNFTLKIRSTKLEDSAMYFCASEGAGQVYGYTFGSGTRLTVV.

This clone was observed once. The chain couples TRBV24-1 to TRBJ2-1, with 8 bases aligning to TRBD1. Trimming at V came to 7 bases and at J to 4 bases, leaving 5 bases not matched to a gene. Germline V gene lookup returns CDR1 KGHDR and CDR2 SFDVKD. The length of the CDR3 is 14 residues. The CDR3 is CATSGTGTYNEQFF. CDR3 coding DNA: TGTGCCACCAGCGGGACAGGCACTTACAATGAGCAGTTCTTC.

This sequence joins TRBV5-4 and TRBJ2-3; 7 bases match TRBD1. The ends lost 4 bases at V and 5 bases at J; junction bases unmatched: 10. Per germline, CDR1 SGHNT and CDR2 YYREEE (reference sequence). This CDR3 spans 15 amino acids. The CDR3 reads CASSERTGAGDTQYF. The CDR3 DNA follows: TGTGCCAGCAGCGAGAGAACAGGGGCCGGAGATACGCAGTATTTT.

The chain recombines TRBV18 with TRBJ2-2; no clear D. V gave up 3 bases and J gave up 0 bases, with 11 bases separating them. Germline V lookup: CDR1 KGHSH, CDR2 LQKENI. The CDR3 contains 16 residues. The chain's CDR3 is CASSPPTRANTGELFF. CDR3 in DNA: TGTGCCAGCTCACCCCCGACTCGCGCGAACACCGGGGAGCTGTTTTTT.

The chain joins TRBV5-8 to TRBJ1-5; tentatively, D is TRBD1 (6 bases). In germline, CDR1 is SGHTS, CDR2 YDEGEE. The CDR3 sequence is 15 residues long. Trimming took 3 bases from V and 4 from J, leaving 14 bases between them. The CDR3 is CASSYGGRGNQPQHF. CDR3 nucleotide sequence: TGTGCCAGCAGCTATGGGGGTAGGGGGAATCAGCCCCAGCATTTT.

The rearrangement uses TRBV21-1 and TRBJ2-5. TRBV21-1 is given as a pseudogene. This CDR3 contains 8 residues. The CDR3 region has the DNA TGTGCCAGAGAGACCCAGTACTTC. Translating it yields CARETQYF.

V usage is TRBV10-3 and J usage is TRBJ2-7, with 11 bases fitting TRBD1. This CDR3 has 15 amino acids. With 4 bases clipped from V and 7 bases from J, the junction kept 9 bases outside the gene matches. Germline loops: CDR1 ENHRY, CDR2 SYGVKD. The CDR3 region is CAISGPDRGQEEQYF. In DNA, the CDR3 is TGTGCCATCAGTGGACCGGACAGGGGGCAGGAAGAGCAGTACTTC.

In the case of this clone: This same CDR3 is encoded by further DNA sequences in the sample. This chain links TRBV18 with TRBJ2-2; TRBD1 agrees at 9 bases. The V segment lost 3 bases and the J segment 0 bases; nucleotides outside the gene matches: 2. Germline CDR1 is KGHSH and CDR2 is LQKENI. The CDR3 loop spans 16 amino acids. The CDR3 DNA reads TGTGCCAGCTCACCCGGACAGGGGACGAACACCGGGGAGCTGTTTTTT. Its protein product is CASSPGQGTNTGELFF. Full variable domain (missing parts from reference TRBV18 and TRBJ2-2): NAGVMQNPRHLVRRRGQEARLRCSPMKGHSHVYWYRQLPEEGLKFMVYLQKENIIDESGMPKERFSAEFPKEGPSILRIQQVVRGDSAAYFCASSPGQGTNTGELFFGEGSRLTVL.

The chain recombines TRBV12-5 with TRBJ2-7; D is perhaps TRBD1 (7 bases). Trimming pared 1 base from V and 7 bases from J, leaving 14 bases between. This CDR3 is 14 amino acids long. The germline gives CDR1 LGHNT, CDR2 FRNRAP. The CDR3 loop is CASGLERTGGEQYF. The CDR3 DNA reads TGTGCTAGTGGTTTGGAAAGGACAGGAGGGGAGCAGTACTTC. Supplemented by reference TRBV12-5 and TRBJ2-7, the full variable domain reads DARVTQTPRHKVTEMGQEVTMRCQPILGHNTVFWYRQTMMQGLELLAYFRNRAPLDDSGMPKDRFSAEMPDATLATLKIQPSEPRDSAVYFCASGLERTGGEQYFGPGTRLTVT.

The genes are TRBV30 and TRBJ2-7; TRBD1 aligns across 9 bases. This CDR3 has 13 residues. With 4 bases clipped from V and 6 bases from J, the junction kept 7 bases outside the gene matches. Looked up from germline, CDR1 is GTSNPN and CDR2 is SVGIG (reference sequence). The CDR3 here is CAWMTGGGSEQYF. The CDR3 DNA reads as TGTGCCTGGATGACAGGGGGTGGCAGCGAGCAGTACTTC.

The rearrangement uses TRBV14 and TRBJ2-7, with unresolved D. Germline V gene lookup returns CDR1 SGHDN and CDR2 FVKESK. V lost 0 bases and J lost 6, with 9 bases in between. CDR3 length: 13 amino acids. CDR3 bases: TGTGCCAGCAGCCAAGAGACCATCGGCGAGCAGTACTTC. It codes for CASSQETIGEQYF. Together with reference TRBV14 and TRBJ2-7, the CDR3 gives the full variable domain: EAGVTQFPSHSVIEKGQTVTLRCDPISGHDNLYWYRRVMGKEIKFLLHFVKESKQDESGMPNNRFLAERTGGTYSTLKVQPAELEDSGVYFCASSQETIGEQYFGPGTRLTVT.

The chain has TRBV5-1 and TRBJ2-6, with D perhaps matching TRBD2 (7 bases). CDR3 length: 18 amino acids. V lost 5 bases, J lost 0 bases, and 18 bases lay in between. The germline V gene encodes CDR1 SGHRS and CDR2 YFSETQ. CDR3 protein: CASREGGRPPSGANVLTF. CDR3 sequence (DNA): TGCGCCAGCAGGGAGGGGGGGCGCCCCCCCTCTGGGGCCAACGTCCTGACTTTC.

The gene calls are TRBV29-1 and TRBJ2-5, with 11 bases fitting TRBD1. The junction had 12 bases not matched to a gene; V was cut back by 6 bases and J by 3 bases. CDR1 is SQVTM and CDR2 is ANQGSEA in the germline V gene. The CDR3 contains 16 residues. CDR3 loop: CSVASSGTGGEETQYF. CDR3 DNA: TGCAGCGTCGCCTCTTCCGGGACAGGGGGTGAAGAGACCCAGTACTTC.

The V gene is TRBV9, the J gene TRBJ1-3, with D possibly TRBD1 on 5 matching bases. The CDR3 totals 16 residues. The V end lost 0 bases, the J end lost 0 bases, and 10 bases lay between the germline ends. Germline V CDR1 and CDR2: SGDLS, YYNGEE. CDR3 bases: TGTGCCAGCAGCGTAGTTGCAGGGAACTCTGGAAACACCATATATTTT. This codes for CASSVVAGNSGNTIYF.

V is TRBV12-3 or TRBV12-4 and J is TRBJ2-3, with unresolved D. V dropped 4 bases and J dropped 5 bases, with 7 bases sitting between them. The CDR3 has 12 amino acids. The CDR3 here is CASSWEGDTQYF. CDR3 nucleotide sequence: TGTGCCAGCAGTTGGGAAGGAGATACGCAGTATTTT.

The CDR3 DNA follows: TGTGCCAGCAGCGCCATAGGTGAAGCTTTCTTT. It codes for CASSAIGEAFF. The V gene is TRBV28, the J gene TRBJ1-1; D is uncertain. The CDR3 sequence is 11 residues long. Germline assignment: CDR1 MDHEN and CDR2 SYDVKM. Trimming took 6 bases from V and 7 from J, leaving 9 bases between them.

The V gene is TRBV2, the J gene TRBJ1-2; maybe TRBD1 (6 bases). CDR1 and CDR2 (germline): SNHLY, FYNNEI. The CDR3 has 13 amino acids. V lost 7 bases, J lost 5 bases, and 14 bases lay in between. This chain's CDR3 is CASNRDRDYGYTF. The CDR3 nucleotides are TGTGCCAGCAACAGGGACCGTGATTATGGCTACACCTTC.

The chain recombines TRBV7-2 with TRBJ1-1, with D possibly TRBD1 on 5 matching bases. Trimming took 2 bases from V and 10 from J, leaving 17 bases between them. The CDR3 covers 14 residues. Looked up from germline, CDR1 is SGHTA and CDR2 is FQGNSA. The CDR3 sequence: CASSLSLGAGSAFF. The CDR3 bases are TGTGCCAGCAGCTTAAGTTTAGGGGCCGGTTCAGCTTTCTTT.

The CDR3 region is CASSRPSGQGTDTQYF. The CDR3 DNA reads as TGTGCCAGCAGTCGCCCGTCTGGGCAGGGCACAGATACGCAGTATTTT. The V and J genes are TRBV28 and TRBJ2-3, with D uncertain. This CDR3 contains 16 residues. Germline V gene lookup returns CDR1 MDHEN and CDR2 SYDVKM. V was shortened by 5 bases and J by 1 base, with 16 bases between the two germline ends. Combining the CDR3 with reference TRBV28 and TRBJ2-3 gives the whole variable domain DVKVTQSSRYLVKRTGEKVFLECVQDMDHENMFWYRQDPGLGLRLIYFSYDVKMKEKGDIPEGYSVSREKKERFSLILESASTNQTSMYLCASSRPSGQGTDTQYFGPGTRLTVL.

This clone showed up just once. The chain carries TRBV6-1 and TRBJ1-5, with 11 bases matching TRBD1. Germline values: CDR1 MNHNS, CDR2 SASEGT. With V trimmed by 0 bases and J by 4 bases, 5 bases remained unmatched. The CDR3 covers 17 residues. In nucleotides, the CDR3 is TGTGCCAGCAGTGAAGCGATTGGGACAGGGGGTAATCAGCCCCAGCATTTT. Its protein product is CASSEAIGTGGNQPQHF.

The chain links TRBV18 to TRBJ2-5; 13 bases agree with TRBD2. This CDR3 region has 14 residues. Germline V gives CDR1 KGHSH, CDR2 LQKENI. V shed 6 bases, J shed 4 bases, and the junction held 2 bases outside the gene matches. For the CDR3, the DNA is TGTGCCAGCTCGAGGACTAGCGGGGGAGAGACCCAGTACTTC. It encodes CASSRTSGGETQYF.

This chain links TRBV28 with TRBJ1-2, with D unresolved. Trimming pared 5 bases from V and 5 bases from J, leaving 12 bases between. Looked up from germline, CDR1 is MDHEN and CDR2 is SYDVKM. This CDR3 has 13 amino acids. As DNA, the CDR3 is TGTGCCAGCAGTATACCTGGGAGATATGGCTACACCTTC. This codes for CASSIPGRYGYTF.